What follows is one TCR beta chain and its context. Its antigen is not identified. This sample is part of a study of T-cell memory formation after mild COVID-19. TCRdb re-called the 5' RACE reads through MiXCR, storing one row per CDR3 protein. This sample has about 560,000 distinct CDR3 sequences, with roughly a sixth found just once. Study-wide results and limits: Pre-infection memory carried some responding clones, suggesting that cross-reactive memory joined. Clones contracting across day 15 to 85 had a balanced CD4/CD8 profile; later expanding clones leaned CD4+.

CDR1 is SGHTA and CDR2 is FQGTGA in the germline V gene. The germline V and J ends were trimmed by 5 bases and 5 bases, with 9 bases remaining between them. The CDR3 extends over 12 amino acids. Sequenced sample: PBMCs or a T cell subset sorted from them (not recorded which). The chain joins TRBV7-3 to TRBJ2-5; D may be TRBD2 (5 bases). This sequence originates from an adult woman who had mild COVID-19 (a few samples of this study predate the infection). Cell type and time point are not known. Here the CDR3 DNA reads TGTGCCAGCAGCACACTAGTGGAGACCCAGTACTTC. Its translation is CASSTLVETQYF.